This T cell receptor beta chain came from a study of cytomegalovirus exposure and HLA in healthy donors. Study results and limitations: The authors listed 150 to 200 TCR beta chains as cytomegalovirus-associated. Generally TCR sequences proved uncommon, though certain public TCRs appeared in numerous donors.

Germline CDR1 and CDR2: ENHRY and SYGVKD. Deletions cut 3 bases from V and 3 bases from J, with 15 bases between. This CDR3 region has 16 residues. On this clone: Its antigen is unidentified.

Produced via immunoSEQ multiplex PCR; TCRdb's table is partial and in-frame only. The sample yields more than 250,000 clones, roughly 90% seen once. The origin of this receptor is a woman younger than 45 in good health and CMV-seropositive. The chain carries TRBV10-3 and TRBJ1-5, with a weak D call TRBD1 (6 bases). Sample: PBMCs. CDR3: CAISDSRTVNNQPQHF. The CDR3, as DNA: TGTGCCATCAGTGACTCCAGGACAGTCAACAATCAGCCCCAGCATTTT.